The 25 T cell receptor beta chains below all came from one sample that was sequenced in a study of PD-1 blockade in classical Hodgkin lymphoma. Relapses following autologous stem cell transplantation were seen in all patients, with brentuximab vedotin exposure varying. Data came from immunoSEQ multiplex PCR; TCRdb stores just in-frame clones and leaves some out. The sample lists roughly 20,000 clones, roughly 80% seen once, with roughly 6.6% in the top ten. The sequencing used peripheral blood mononuclear cells (PBMCs), collected at baseline. Every receptor here comes from a human donor with classical Hodgkin lymphoma.

The rearrangement uses TRBV7-6 and TRBJ2-5; D is perhaps TRBD1 (6 bases). The CDR3 covers 15 residues. The V end lost 4 bases, the J end lost 4 bases, and 16 bases lay between the germline ends. Germline lookup yields CDR1 SGHVS and CDR2 FNYEAQ. CDR3 sequence: CASSSAGELGETQYF. In nucleotides, the CDR3 is TGTGCCAGCAGCTCCGCAGGGGAGTTGGGAGAGACCCAGTACTTC.

CDR3 loop: CASSEFGTGYTEAFF. The CDR3 bases are TGTGCCAGCAGTGAATTTGGGACGGGGTACACTGAAGCTTTCTTT. This chain connects TRBV25-1 to TRBJ1-1; D perhaps matches TRBD1 (5 bases). Germline CDR1 MGHDK, CDR2 SYGVNS. V lost 1 base, J lost 3 bases, and 12 bases lay in between. The CDR3 consists of 15 residues.

V is TRBV6-1 and J is TRBJ2-1, with unresolved D. The germline V and J ends were trimmed by 3 bases and 0 bases, with 9 bases remaining between them. There are 15 residues in the CDR3. Germline CDR1 is MNHNS and CDR2 is SASEGT. The CDR3 protein is CASSDTSPSYNEQFF. In nucleotides, the CDR3 is TGTGCCAGCAGTGATACTTCCCCCTCCTACAATGAGCAGTTCTTC.

The rearrangement uses TRBV7-3 and TRBJ1-2; 11 nucleotides line up with TRBD1. The ends lost 4 bases at V and 8 bases at J; junction bases unmatched: 6. Looked up from germline, CDR1 is SGHTA and CDR2 is FQGTGA. This CDR3 comprises 14 residues. This chain's CDR3 is CASSSDRGRRGYTF. CDR3 nucleotide sequence: TGTGCCAGCAGCTCGGACAGGGGGCGAAGAGGCTACACCTTC.

This clone appeared a single time. J is TRBJ2-1 and V is TRBV6-5, with D maybe TRBD2 (6 bases). Trimming left V 11 bases short and J 2 bases short, with 10 bases between. Germline lookup yields CDR1 MNHEY and CDR2 SVGAGI. CDR3 size: 12 residues. The CDR3 loop is CAAWGAYNEQFF. In DNA, the CDR3 is TGTGCCGCGTGGGGGGCCTACAATGAGCAGTTCTTC.

This chain uses TRBV5-6 with TRBJ2-5, with 9 bases lining up with TRBD1. The V segment lost 0 bases and the J segment 3 bases; nucleotides outside the gene matches: 6. Germline V gives CDR1 SGHDT, CDR2 YYEEEE. This CDR3 has 16 amino acids. The CDR3 DNA sequence: TGTGCCAGCAGCTTGGCGTCCGGGACAGGGAAAGAGACCCAGTACTTC. Translated, it gives CASSLASGTGKETQYF.

As to this clone: The germline gene is not matched at one end of the junction; a read error may be the cause. The rearrangement joins TRBV7-2 to TRBJ1-2, with 10 bases identical to TRBD1. The CDR3 sequence is 14 residues long. CDR1 is SGHTA, CDR2 FQGNSA, per germline. CDR3 sequence: CASSSDRGPYGHTF. CDR3 nucleotide sequence: TGTGCCAGCAGCTCCGACAGGGGGCCCTATGGCCACACCTTC. Together with reference TRBV7-2 and TRBJ1-2, the CDR3 gives the full variable domain: GAGVSQSPSNKVTEKGKDVELRCDPISGHTALYWYRQSLGQGLEFLIYFQGNSAPDKSGLPSDRFSAERTGGSVSTLTIQRTQQEDSAVYLCASSSDRGPYGHTFGSGTRLTVV.

V and J are TRBV7-6 and TRBJ2-5; TRBD2 might be the D (5 bases). This CDR3 comprises 16 residues. The V and J ends lost 4 bases and 2 bases respectively, with 17 bases between them. Germline CDR1 is SGHVS and CDR2 is FNYEAQ. The CDR3 region has the DNA TGTGCCAGCAGCTCCAACCCGTCGGGGAATCAAGAGACCCAGTACTTC. Translated: CASSSNPSGNQETQYF.

The chain recombines TRBV28 with TRBJ1-5; D may be TRBD1 (6 bases). Germline V gene sequence: CDR1 MDHEN, CDR2 SYDVKM. This CDR3 region has 19 residues. Trimming left V 3 bases short and J 3 bases short, with 24 bases between. The DNA for the CDR3 is TGTGCCAGCAGTTTCCCCGACCCCGGCGGGGGGCGAAACAATCAGCCCCAGCATTTT. It is translated as CASSFPDPGGGRNNQPQHF.

CDR3 sequence reads: CASSLISTNEKLFF. The DNA for the CDR3 is TGTGCCAGCAGTTTAATATCAACTAATGAAAAACTGTTTTTT. The chain is built from TRBV28 and TRBJ1-4; D call uncertain. Trimming took off 2 bases at V and 0 bases at J, with 4 bases between the two ends. Germline V CDR1 and CDR2: MDHEN, SYDVKM. The CDR3 has 14 amino acids. The full variable domain, rest sourced from reference TRBV28 and TRBJ1-4, is DVKVTQSSRYLVKRTGEKVFLECVQDMDHENMFWYRQDPGLGLRLIYFSYDVKMKEKGDIPEGYSVSREKKERFSLILESASTNQTSMYLCASSLISTNEKLFFGSGTQLSVL.

The chain combines TRBV4-3 with TRBJ2-7, with a possible D match to TRBD2 (6 bases). CDR1 and CDR2 from the germline V gene are LGHNA and YSLEER. This CDR3 has 14 residues. Trimming stripped 0 bases from V and 7 bases from J, with 13 bases between. The CDR3 DNA is TGCGCCAGCAGCCAAGAGGTGCGGGGAAATGAGCAGTACTTC. It encodes CASSQEVRGNEQYF.

The chain uses TRBV9 and TRBJ2-5, with D possibly matching TRBD2 (6 bases). Germline V gene data show CDR1 as SGDLS and CDR2 as YYNGEE. The CDR3 consists of 14 residues. V lost 0 bases, J lost 1 base, and 7 bases lay in between. CDR3 sequence reads: CASSVGSGQETQYF. The CDR3 DNA reads TGTGCCAGCAGCGTAGGTAGCGGCCAAGAGACCCAGTACTTC. The full variable domain, completed using reference TRBV9 and TRBJ2-5, is DSGVTQTPKHLITATGQRVTLRCSPRSGDLSVYWYQQSLDQGLQFLIQYYNGEERAKGNILERFSAQQFPDLHSELNLSSLELGDSALYFCASSVGSGQETQYFGPGTRLLVL.

This chain uses TRBV4-2 with TRBJ2-6, with D perhaps assigned TRBD1 or TRBD2 (5 bases each). The CDR3 covers 17 residues. Germline CDR1 LGHNA, CDR2 YNFKEQ. Trimming removed 1 base at V and 1 base at J, with 11 bases between. CDR3 region: CASSQVEGSSGANVLTF. The DNA for the CDR3 is TGTGCCAGCAGCCAAGTTGAGGGGTCTTCTGGGGCCAACGTCCTGACTTTC.

V and J are TRBV7-9 and TRBJ2-5, with TRBD2 matching over 8 bases. CDR1 and CDR2 from the germline V gene are SEHNR and FQNEAQ (reference sequence). After removal of 1 base from V and 7 bases from J, the junction contained 14 bases not matched to a gene. The CDR3 totals 17 residues. CDR3 DNA sequence: TGTGCCAGCAGCTTAGTACCCAGCGGGGGCTTGGGCTGGACCCAGTACTTC. It is translated as CASSLVPSGGLGWTQYF.

The genes are TRBV6-5 and TRBJ2-1; 9 bases are shared with TRBD1. Losses at the gene ends were 4 bases for V and 4 bases for J; bases not matched to a gene: 2. CDR1 is MNHEY and CDR2 is SVGAGI in the germline V gene. The CDR3 extends over 14 amino acids. CDR3 DNA sequence: TGTGCCAGCAGTTCCGGGACAGGGTACAATGAGCAGTTCTTC. It encodes CASSSGTGYNEQFF.

This clone was found a few times. The CDR3 nucleotides read TGTGCCTGGAGCTATGGTTTATCTGGAAACACCATATATTTT. Residues: CAWSYGLSGNTIYF. The rearrangement uses TRBV30 and TRBJ1-3, with D uncertain. The CDR3 length is 14 residues. Germline lookup yields CDR1 GTSNPN and CDR2 SVGIG (reference sequence). V was clipped by 3 bases and J by 1 base, with 10 bases between them.

This chain uses TRBV6-1 with TRBJ1-3; D remains ambiguous. V was shortened by 7 bases and J by 0 bases, with 10 bases between the two germline ends. The CDR3 is made up of 14 amino acids. Germline CDR1 is MNHNS and CDR2 is SASEGT. CDR3 coding DNA: TGTGCCAGCAATCACGGCGTCTCTGGAAACACCATATATTTT. Translated, it gives CASNHGVSGNTIYF.

V is TRBV10-2 and J is TRBJ1-1, with D perhaps matching TRBD1 (6 bases). CDR1 is WSHSY and CDR2 is SAAADI in the germline V gene. This CDR3 region has 14 residues. Trimming left V 3 bases short and J 0 bases short, with 8 bases between. The CDR3 DNA sequence: TGCGCCAGCAGTGAAAACAGGGTGAACACTGAAGCTTTCTTT. Translating it yields CASSENRVNTEAFF.

This chain links TRBV7-2 with TRBJ1-2, with D maybe TRBD1 (5 bases). V lost 3 bases and J lost 3, with 8 bases in between. The CDR3 length is 13 residues. Germline lookup yields CDR1 SGHTA and CDR2 FQGNSA. CDR3 region: CASSFGRDYGYTF. The CDR3 DNA reads as TGTGCCAGCAGCTTCGGCAGGGACTATGGCTACACCTTC.

V is TRBV4-3 and J is TRBJ1-4, with 7 bases aligning to TRBD1. This CDR3 is 20 amino acids long. V dropped 0 bases and J dropped 0; count of bases not matched to a gene: 13. The germline V gene encodes CDR1 LGHNA and CDR2 YSLEER. CDR3 in amino acids: CASSQEGWYRGRATNEKLFF. CDR3 DNA: TGCGCCAGCAGCCAAGAAGGGTGGTACAGGGGACGAGCAACTAATGAAAAACTGTTTTTT.

The chain is built from TRBV2 and TRBJ2-3; 11 nucleotides align to TRBD2. Germline loops: CDR1 SNHLY, CDR2 FYNNEI. The CDR3 has 15 amino acids. The V gene end was trimmed by 4 bases and the J gene end by 8 bases; junction bases not matched to a gene: 8. The chain's CDR3 is CASSGRLAGGSTQYF. As DNA, the CDR3 is TGTGCCAGCAGTGGTAGGCTAGCGGGGGGCAGTACGCAGTATTTT. The complete variable domain, with remaining parts taken from reference TRBV2 and TRBJ2-3, reads EPEVTQTPSHQVTQMGQEVILRCVPISNHLYFYWYRQILGQKVEFLVSFYNNEISEKSEIFDDQFSVERPDGSNFTLKIRSTKLEDSAMYFCASSGRLAGGSTQYFGPGTRLTVL.

The chain joins TRBV7-9 to TRBJ2-7; possibly TRBD1 for D (7 bases). The V gene lost 4 bases and the J gene lost 9 bases, with 22 bases spanning the gap. This CDR3 comprises 15 residues. CDR1 is SEHNR and CDR2 is FQNEAQ in the germline V gene (reference sequence). The CDR3 bases are TGTGCCAGCAGCTCGCAGGAGGGGGCCGTGAGGGTGCAGTACTTC. Translation gives CASSSQEGAVRVQYF.

The genes are TRBV5-4 and TRBJ2-7; D may be TRBD1 (5 bases). V lost 0 bases to trimming and J lost 5 bases, with 6 bases between them. CDR3 length: 12 amino acids. Germline-derived CDR1 and CDR2 are SGHNT and YYREEE (reference sequence). The CDR3, as DNA: TGTGCCAGCAGCTTGGCAGGGAACGAGCAGTACTTC. The encoded protein is CASSLAGNEQYF.

There are a few counts of this clone. The chain couples TRBV10-3 to TRBJ1-1; D is uncertain. V gave up 2 bases and J gave up 1 base, with 8 bases separating them. Germline V CDR1 and CDR2: ENHRY, SYGVKD. This CDR3 is 14 amino acids long. The CDR3 DNA sequence: TGTGCCATCAGTGAGCCCCGAGAGAACACTGAAGCTTTCTTT. Its protein product is CAISEPRENTEAFF.

J is TRBJ2-7 and V is TRBV9; TRBD1 matches 9 bases. The CDR3 contains 15 residues. Germline-derived CDR1 and CDR2 are SGDLS and YYNGEE. Trimming cost V 2 bases and J 0 bases; bases outside gene matches: 3. In DNA, the CDR3 is TGTGCCAGCAGCGTCACAGGGGGCAGCTCCTACGAGCAGTACTTC. Translating gives CASSVTGGSSYEQYF.